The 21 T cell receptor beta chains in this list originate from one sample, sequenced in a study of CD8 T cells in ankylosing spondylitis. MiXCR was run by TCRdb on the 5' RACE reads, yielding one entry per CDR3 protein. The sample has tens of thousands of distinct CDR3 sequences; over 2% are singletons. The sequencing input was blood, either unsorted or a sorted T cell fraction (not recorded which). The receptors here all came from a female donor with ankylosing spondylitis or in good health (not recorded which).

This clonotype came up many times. CDR3 loop: CASSVAATISEQYF. CDR3 bases: TGTGCCAGCAGCGTAGCTGCTACAATCAGCGAGCAGTACTTC. The chain has TRBV9 and TRBJ2-7; D unresolved. The CDR3 spans 14 residues. The ends were cut back, 0 bases at V and 6 bases at J, with 13 bases in the middle. Germline V gene data show CDR1 as SGDLS and CDR2 as YYNGEE.

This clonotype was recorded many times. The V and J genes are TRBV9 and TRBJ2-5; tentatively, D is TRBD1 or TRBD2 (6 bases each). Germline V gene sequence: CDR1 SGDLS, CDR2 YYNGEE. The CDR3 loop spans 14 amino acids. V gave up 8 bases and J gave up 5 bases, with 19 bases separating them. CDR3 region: CASGGGHVRETQYF. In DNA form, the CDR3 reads TGTGCCAGTGGAGGGGGACACGTCCGGGAGACCCAGTACTTC.

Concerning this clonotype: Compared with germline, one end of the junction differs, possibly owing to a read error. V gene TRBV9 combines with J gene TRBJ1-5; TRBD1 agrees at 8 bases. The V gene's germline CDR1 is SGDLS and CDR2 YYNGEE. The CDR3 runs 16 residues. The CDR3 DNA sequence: TGTGCCAGCAGCGTTCCTTTGACAGGGGTGGGTCAGCCCCAGAATTTT. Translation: CASSVPLTGVGQPQNF.

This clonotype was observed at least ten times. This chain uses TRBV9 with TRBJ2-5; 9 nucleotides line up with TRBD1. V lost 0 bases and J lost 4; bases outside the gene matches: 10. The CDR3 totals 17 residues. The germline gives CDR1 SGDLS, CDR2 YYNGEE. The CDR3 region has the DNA TGTGCCAGCAGCGTAGGCCCAGGACAGGGGCGAGTAGAGACCCAGTACTTC. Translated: CASSVGPGQGRVETQYF.

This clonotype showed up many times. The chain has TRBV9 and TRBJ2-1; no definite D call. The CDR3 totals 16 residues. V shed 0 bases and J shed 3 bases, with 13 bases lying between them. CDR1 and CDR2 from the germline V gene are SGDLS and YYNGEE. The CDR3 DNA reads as TGTGCCAGCAGCGTAGGAAACGTGGGAAACTACAATGAGCAGTTCTTC. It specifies CASSVGNVGNYNEQFF.

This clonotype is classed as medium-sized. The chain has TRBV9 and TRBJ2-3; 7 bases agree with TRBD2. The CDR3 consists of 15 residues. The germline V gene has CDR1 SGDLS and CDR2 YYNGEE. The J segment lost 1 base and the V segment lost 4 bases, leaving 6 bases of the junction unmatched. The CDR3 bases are TGTGCCAGCAGCCCCCCGGGGGGACGCACAGATACGCAGTATTTT. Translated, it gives CASSPPGGRTDTQYF.

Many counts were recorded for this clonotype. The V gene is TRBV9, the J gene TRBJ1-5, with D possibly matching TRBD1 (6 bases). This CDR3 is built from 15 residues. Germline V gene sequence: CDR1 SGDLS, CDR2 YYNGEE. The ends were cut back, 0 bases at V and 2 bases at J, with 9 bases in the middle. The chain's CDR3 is CASSVEGVGNQPQHF. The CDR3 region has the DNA TGTGCCAGCAGCGTAGAGGGGGTTGGCAATCAGCCCCAGCATTTT.

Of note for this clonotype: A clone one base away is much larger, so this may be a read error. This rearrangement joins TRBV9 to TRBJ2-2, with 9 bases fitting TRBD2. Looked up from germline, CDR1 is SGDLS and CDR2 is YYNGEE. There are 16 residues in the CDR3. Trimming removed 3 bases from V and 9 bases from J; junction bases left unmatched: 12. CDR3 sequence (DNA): TGTGCCAGCAGCGCTGCTAGCGGGGCCAATCAATGGGAGCTGTTTTTT. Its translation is CASSAASGANQWELFF. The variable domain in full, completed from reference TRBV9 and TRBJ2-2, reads DSGVTQTPKHLITATGQRVTLRCSPRSGDLSVYWYQQSLDQGLQFLIQYYNGEERAKGNILERFSAQQFPDLHSELNLSSLELGDSALYFCASSAASGANQWELFFGEGSRLTVL.

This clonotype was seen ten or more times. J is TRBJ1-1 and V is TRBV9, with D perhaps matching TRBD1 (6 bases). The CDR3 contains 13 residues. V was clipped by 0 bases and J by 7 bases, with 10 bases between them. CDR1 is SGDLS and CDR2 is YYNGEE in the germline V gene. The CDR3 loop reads CASSVAGDGEAFF. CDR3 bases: TGTGCCAGCAGCGTAGCAGGGGATGGTGAAGCTTTCTTT. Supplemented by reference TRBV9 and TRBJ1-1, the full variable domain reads DSGVTQTPKHLITATGQRVTLRCSPRSGDLSVYWYQQSLDQGLQFLIQYYNGEERAKGNILERFSAQQFPDLHSELNLSSLELGDSALYFCASSVAGDGEAFFGQGTRLTVV.

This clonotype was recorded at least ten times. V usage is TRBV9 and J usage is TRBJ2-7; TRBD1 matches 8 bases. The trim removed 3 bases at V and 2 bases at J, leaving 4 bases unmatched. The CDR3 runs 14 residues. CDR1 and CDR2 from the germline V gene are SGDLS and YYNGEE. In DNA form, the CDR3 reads TGTGCCAGCAGCGCCGGGACAGGTCCCTACGAGCAGTACTTC. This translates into CASSAGTGPYEQYF.

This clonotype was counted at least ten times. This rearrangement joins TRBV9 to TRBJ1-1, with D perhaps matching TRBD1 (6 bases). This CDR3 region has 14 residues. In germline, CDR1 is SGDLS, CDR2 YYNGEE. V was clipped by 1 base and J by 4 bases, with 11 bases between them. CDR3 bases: TGTGCCAGCAGCGTAACAGGGTTAATCACTGAAGCTTTCTTT. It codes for CASSVTGLITEAFF.

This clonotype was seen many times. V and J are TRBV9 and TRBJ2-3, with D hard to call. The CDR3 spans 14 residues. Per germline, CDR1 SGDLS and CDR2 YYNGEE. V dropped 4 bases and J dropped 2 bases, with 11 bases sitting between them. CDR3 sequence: CASSLGTVTDTQYF. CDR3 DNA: TGTGCCAGCAGCTTAGGAACAGTCACAGATACGCAGTATTTT.

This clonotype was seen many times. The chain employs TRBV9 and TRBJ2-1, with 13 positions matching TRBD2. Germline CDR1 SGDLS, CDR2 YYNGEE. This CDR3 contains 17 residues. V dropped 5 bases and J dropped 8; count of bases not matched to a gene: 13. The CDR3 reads CASSEHQGTSGVYEQFF. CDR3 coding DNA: TGTGCCAGCAGTGAACACCAGGGGACTAGCGGGGTCTATGAGCAGTTCTTC.

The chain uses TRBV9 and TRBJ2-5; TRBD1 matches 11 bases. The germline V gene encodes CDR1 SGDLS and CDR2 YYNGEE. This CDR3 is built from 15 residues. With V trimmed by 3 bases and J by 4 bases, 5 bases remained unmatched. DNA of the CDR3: TGTGCCAGCAGCGACCCCGGGACAGGGGGAGAGACCCAGTACTTC. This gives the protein CASSDPGTGGETQYF.

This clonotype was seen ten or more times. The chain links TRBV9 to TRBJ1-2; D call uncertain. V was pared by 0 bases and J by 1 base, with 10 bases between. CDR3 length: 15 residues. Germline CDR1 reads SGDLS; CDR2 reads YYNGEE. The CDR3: CASSVDARINYGYTF. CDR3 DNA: TGTGCCAGCAGCGTAGATGCCAGGATTAACTATGGCTACACCTTC.

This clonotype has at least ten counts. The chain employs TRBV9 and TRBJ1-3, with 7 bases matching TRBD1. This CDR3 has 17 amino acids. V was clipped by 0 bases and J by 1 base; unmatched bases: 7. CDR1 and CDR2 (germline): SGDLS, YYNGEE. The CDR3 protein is CASSVVPQGTSGNTIYF. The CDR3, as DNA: TGTGCCAGCAGCGTAGTCCCACAGGGGACTTCTGGAAACACCATATATTTT.

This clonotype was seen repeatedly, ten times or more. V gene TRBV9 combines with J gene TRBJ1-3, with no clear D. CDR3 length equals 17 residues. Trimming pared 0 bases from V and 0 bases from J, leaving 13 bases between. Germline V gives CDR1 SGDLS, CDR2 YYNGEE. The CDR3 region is CASSVESSRRSGNTIYF. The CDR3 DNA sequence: TGTGCCAGCAGCGTAGAATCGTCCAGGCGCTCTGGAAACACCATATATTTT.

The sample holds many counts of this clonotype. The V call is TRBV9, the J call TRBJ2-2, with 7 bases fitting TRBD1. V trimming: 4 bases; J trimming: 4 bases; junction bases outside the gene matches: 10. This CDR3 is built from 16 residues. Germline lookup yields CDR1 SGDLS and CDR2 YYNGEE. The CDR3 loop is CASSPVQGTVTGELFF. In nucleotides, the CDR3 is TGTGCCAGCAGCCCCGTCCAGGGGACAGTCACCGGGGAGCTGTTTTTT.

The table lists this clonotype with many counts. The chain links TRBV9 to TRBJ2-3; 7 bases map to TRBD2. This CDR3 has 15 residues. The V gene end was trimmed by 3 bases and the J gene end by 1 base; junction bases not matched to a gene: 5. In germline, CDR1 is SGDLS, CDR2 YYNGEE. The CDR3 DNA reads TGTGCCAGCAGCGCCGGACTAGTAGGCACAGATACGCAGTATTTT. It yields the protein CASSAGLVGTDTQYF.

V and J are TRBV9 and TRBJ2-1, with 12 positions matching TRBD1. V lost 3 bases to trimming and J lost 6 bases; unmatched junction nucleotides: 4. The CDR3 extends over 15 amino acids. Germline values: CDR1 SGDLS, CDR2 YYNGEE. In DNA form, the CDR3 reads TGTGCCAGCAGCGGGGGACAGGGGGCATTCAATGAGCAGTTCTTC. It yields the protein CASSGGQGAFNEQFF.

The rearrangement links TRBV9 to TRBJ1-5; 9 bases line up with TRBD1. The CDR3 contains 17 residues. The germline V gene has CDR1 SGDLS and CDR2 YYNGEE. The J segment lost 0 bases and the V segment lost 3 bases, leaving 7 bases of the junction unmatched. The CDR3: CASSAGTGLNSNQPQHF. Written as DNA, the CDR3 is TGTGCCAGCAGCGCCGGGACAGGGCTCAATAGCAATCAGCCCCAGCATTTT. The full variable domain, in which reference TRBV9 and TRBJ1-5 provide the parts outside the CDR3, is DSGVTQTPKHLITATGQRVTLRCSPRSGDLSVYWYQQSLDQGLQFLIQYYNGEERAKGNILERFSAQQFPDLHSELNLSSLELGDSALYFCASSAGTGLNSNQPQHFGDGTRLSIL.